This record concerns one T cell receptor beta chain sequence. Its antigen is not identified. This specimen belongs to a study of shared clonotypes between healthy human individuals. The wider study: For every donor, three CD4 naive, three CD4 memory, two CD8 naive and one CD8 memory plates were used. Findings and limits, study-wide: Tissue TCR repertoires likely differ from these blood-only repertoires. The small donor group covered limited genetic and exposure diversity.

Clones were sequenced by immunoSEQ multiplex PCR, and TCRdb holds only the in-frame ones, with some missing. Among around 2.3 million clones listed, nearly 97% were seen once. Germline CDR1 reads GTSNPN; CDR2 reads SVGIG (reference sequence). The CDR3 contains 12 residues. Trimming pared 4 bases from V and 4 bases from J, leaving 8 bases between. The donor cohort consisted entirely of Caucasian adults residing in Nashville, Tennessee. This chain uses TRBV30 with TRBJ2-1, with D unclear. Sequencing input: naive CD4+ T cells sorted from blood. Subset defined: CD45RA+ positively selected. The receptor was derived from a man between 18 and 29 years old in good health. This CDR3 is CAWTKGYNEQFF. The CDR3 region has the DNA TGTGCCTGGACGAAGGGATACAATGAGCAGTTCTTC.